This T cell receptor (beta chain) stems from a study of shared clonotypes between healthy human individuals. About this clone: In the same sample, other DNA sequences code for this CDR3.

Method: immunoSEQ multiplex PCR; TCRdb's copy keeps in-frame clones and lacks some. Here the sample spans about 2 million clones, approximately 94% being singletons. Naive CD8 populations comprised CD45RO-negative cells positively selected for CCR7, excluding terminally differentiated effector memory CD45RA+ cells. The receptor comes from a man aged 18 to 35 in good health. The specimen was naive CD8+ T cells sorted from blood.

Here the CDR3 DNA reads TGTGCCAGCAGCGTAGTAGGGTCTGGAAACACCATATATTTT. Encoded protein: CASSVVGSGNTIYF. V and J are TRBV9 and TRBJ1-3; D not resolved. Germline values: CDR1 SGDLS, CDR2 YYNGEE. V lost 0 bases and J lost 1, with 5 bases in between. This CDR3 has 14 residues. Combining the CDR3 with reference TRBV9 and TRBJ1-3 gives the whole variable domain DSGVTQTPKHLITATGQRVTLRCSPRSGDLSVYWYQQSLDQGLQFLIQYYNGEERAKGNILERFSAQQFPDLHSELNLSSLELGDSALYFCASSVVGSGNTIYFGEGSWLTVV.